The next 29 T cell receptor beta chains were all read from a single sample in a study of beta chain features in type 1 diabetes. The entirety of the isolated RNA underwent reverse transcription, so expressed TCRB transcripts were sequenced. TCRdb keeps only in-frame clones here, not all; method: immunoSEQ multiplex PCR. The data hold 810,000 or so clones, with 17% observed a single time. Sequenced input: naive CD4+ T cells from blood. The receptor set was obtained from a woman under 30 in good health.

V is TRBV7-2 and J is TRBJ2-4; 9 bases match TRBD1. The CDR3 contains 16 residues. From germline, CDR1 is SGHTA and CDR2 FQGNSA. V was pared by 5 bases and J by 1 base, with 6 bases of the junction left unmatched. CDR3 sequence: CASSPGQGRAKNIQYF. For the CDR3, the DNA is TGTGCCAGCAGCCCCGGACAGGGGAGGGCCAAAAACATTCAGTACTTC.

CDR3: CASSLERSTYNEQFF. The CDR3 bases are TGTGCCAGCAGCTTAGAAAGATCGACCTACAATGAGCAGTTCTTC. This chain connects TRBV7-2 to TRBJ2-1; the D is unclear. This CDR3 spans 15 amino acids. The V end was cut by 1 base, the J end by 2 bases, with 9 bases between. The germline CDR1 and CDR2 sequences are SGHTA and FQGNSA.

This clone was observed a handful of times. Other DNA sequences in the sample encode the same CDR3. The V call is TRBV7-3, the J call TRBJ2-3, with D unclear. The CDR3 is 13 amino acids. Deletions cut 2 bases from V and 3 bases from J, with 6 bases between. Germline V gene data show CDR1 as SGHTA and CDR2 as FQGTGA. CDR3 in DNA: TGTGCCAGCAGCTTAGGGTCAACAGATACGCAGTATTTT. Translation gives CASSLGSTDTQYF.

This clone was seen only a few times. The J gene is TRBJ2-1, the V gene TRBV29-1; 9 positions agree with TRBD1. This CDR3 comprises 15 residues. Germline V CDR1 and CDR2: SQVTM, ANQGSEA. The junction had 13 bases not matched to a gene; V was cut back by 4 bases and J by 9 bases. The CDR3 coding sequence is TGCAGCGTTGGGGGTACGGGACAGGGTGTATTTGAGCAGTTCTTC. Its protein product is CSVGGTGQGVFEQFF.

This clone was seen a handful of times. The chain recombines TRBV20-1 with TRBJ1-4; 9 bases line up with TRBD1. Germline trimming cut 5 bases from V and 11 bases from J; bases unmatched to any gene: 3. This CDR3 has 11 residues. Germline V gene lookup returns CDR1 DFQATT and CDR2 SNEGSKA (reference sequence). The CDR3 coding sequence is TGCAGTGCTCGGACAGGGGAGAAACTGTTTTTT. Translation gives CSARTGEKLFF.

This clone has only a few counts. This chain joins TRBV7-2 and TRBJ2-7; 10 bases map to TRBD2. CDR3 length: 15 residues. V gave up 0 bases and J gave up 3 bases; unmatched junction bases: 2. Looked up from germline, CDR1 is SGHTA and CDR2 is FQGNSA. CDR3 region: CASSLAEREGYEQYF. Here the CDR3 DNA reads TGTGCCAGCAGCTTAGCGGAGCGGGAGGGCTACGAGCAGTACTTC.

This sequence joins TRBV6-6 and TRBJ1-1, with D possibly being TRBD1 (6 bases). This CDR3 contains 15 residues. V was trimmed by 2 bases and J by 4 bases, leaving 14 bases between them. In germline, CDR1 is MNHNY, CDR2 SVGAGI (reference sequence). The CDR3 protein is CASSYVSGVATEAFF. Written as DNA, the CDR3 is TGTGCCAGCAGTTACGTTTCAGGGGTGGCCACTGAAGCTTTCTTT.

The rearrangement uses TRBV5-1 and TRBJ2-3; 9 nucleotides align to TRBD2. V lost 0 bases, J lost 4 bases, and 3 bases stayed unmatched. The CDR3 contains 15 residues. CDR1 is SGHRS and CDR2 is YFSETQ in the germline V gene. The CDR3 reads CASSLVAGASDTQYF. CDR3 DNA sequence: TGCGCCAGCAGCTTGGTAGCGGGAGCCTCAGATACGCAGTATTTT.

The J gene is TRBJ1-2, the V gene TRBV2, with D possibly being TRBD1 (6 bases). The germline V and J ends were trimmed by 0 bases and 4 bases, with 24 bases remaining between them. The V gene's germline CDR1 is SNHLY and CDR2 FYNNEI. The CDR3 covers 19 residues. The CDR3 nucleotides read TGTGCCAGCAGTGAAGCGGTCGGGGGGCGTCGGCTCCGAATCTATGGCTACACCTTC. Amino acids: CASSEAVGGRRLRIYGYTF.

This clone has only a few counts. Other DNA sequences in the sample encode the same CDR3. This chain connects TRBV28 to TRBJ2-7; TRBD2 might be the D (6 bases). The CDR3 sequence is 13 residues long. CDR1 and CDR2 (germline): MDHEN, SYDVKM. Trimming removed 5 bases at V and 0 bases at J, with 8 bases between. CDR3 amino acids: CASSPGSSYEQYF. In DNA, the CDR3 is TGTGCCAGCAGTCCCGGGAGCTCCTACGAGCAGTACTTC.

The CDR3 is CASSQDLRSSGANVLTF. The CDR3 DNA follows: TGCGCCAGCAGCCAAGATCTGCGGAGCTCTGGGGCCAACGTCCTGACTTTC. This sequence joins TRBV4-3 and TRBJ2-6, with no clear D. V gave up 0 bases and J gave up 0 bases, with 9 bases separating them. The CDR3 contains 17 residues. Germline CDR1 and CDR2: LGHNA and YSLEER.

This clone was detected a few times. The V and J genes are TRBV19 and TRBJ2-7, with D perhaps matching TRBD2 (5 bases). V lost 4 bases and J 3 bases, leaving 13 bases between the germline ends. This CDR3 comprises 14 residues. Germline V lookup: CDR1 LNHDA, CDR2 SQIVND (reference sequence). The chain's CDR3 is CASSTLGRGYEQYF. CDR3 bases: TGTGCCAGTAGTACCCTCGGACGGGGCTACGAGCAGTACTTC.

The gene calls are TRBV6-1 and TRBJ2-5; 7 positions agree with TRBD2. The CDR3 runs to 14 residues. Germline values: CDR1 MNHNS, CDR2 SASEGT. Losses at the gene ends were 6 bases for V and 5 bases for J; bases not matched to a gene: 9. CDR3 sequence: CASRRLAGGETQYF. DNA of the CDR3: TGTGCCAGCAGGCGACTAGCCGGGGGGGAGACCCAGTACTTC.

J is TRBJ2-3 and V is TRBV18, with D possibly being TRBD1 or TRBD2 (5 bases each). Germline values: CDR1 KGHSH, CDR2 LQKENI. With 4 bases removed from V and 6 bases from J, the gap between germline ends came to 8 bases. This CDR3 is 12 amino acids long. CDR3 in DNA: TGTGCCAGCTCACGACAGCGGGATACGCAGTATTTT. Translation: CASSRQRDTQYF.

This clone was seen a handful of times. The chain recombines TRBV5-6 with TRBJ2-7, with D hard to call. Germline loops: CDR1 SGHDT, CDR2 YYEEEE. The V gene lost 2 bases and the J gene lost 5 bases, with 17 bases spanning the gap. This CDR3 region has 15 residues. The chain's CDR3 is CASSFLTAFRNEQYF. Written as DNA, the CDR3 is TGTGCCAGCAGCTTCTTAACGGCCTTTAGGAACGAGCAGTACTTC.

Comments on this clone: Additional DNA sequences in this sample encode the identical CDR3. The rearrangement links TRBV15 to TRBJ1-5; D is uncertain. The V gene's germline CDR1 is LNHNV and CDR2 YYDKDF (reference sequence). The CDR3 totals 13 residues. V gave up 3 bases and J gave up 7 bases, with 10 bases separating them. CDR3 nucleotides: TGTGCCACCAGCAGGGATCTTTTGCAGCCCCAGCATTTT. This encodes CATSRDLLQPQHF.

This clone was counted a few times. The chain joins TRBV2 to TRBJ2-2; D not certain. The CDR3 is 13 amino acids. V lost 6 bases and J lost 9, with 14 bases in between. Germline CDR1 and CDR2: SNHLY and FYNNEI. CDR3: CASSRPPARELFF. In DNA, the CDR3 is TGTGCCAGCAGCCGACCTCCCGCCCGGGAGCTGTTTTTT.

This clone was observed a handful of times. The chain recombines TRBV7-2 with TRBJ2-1; TRBD2 agrees at 15 bases. Losses at the gene ends were 5 bases for V and 0 bases for J; bases not matched to a gene: 8. The CDR3 loop spans 19 amino acids. The germline CDR1 and CDR2 sequences are SGHTA and FQGNSA. The CDR3 protein is CASSLRTSGRESSYNEQFF. CDR3 nucleotides: TGTGCCAGCAGCCTCCGGACTAGCGGGAGGGAAAGCTCCTACAATGAGCAGTTCTTC.

This clone showed up just a few times. In nucleotides, the CDR3 is TGTGCCAGCAGTTATTCGGGACTCGGCACAGATACGCAGTATTTT. Amino acids: CASSYSGLGTDTQYF. The chain links TRBV2 to TRBJ2-3, with D maybe TRBD2 (6 bases). CDR1 SNHLY and CDR2 FYNNEI come from the germline V gene. V was clipped by 5 bases and J by 1 base, with 13 bases between them. The CDR3 is made up of 15 amino acids.

The V gene is TRBV2, the J gene TRBJ1-6; a possible D gene is TRBD1 (6 bases). The CDR3 extends over 14 amino acids. V was pared by 4 bases and J by 9 bases, with 13 bases between. Germline CDR1 SNHLY, CDR2 FYNNEI. DNA for the CDR3: TGTGCCAGCAGTGGGACAGATTACGGTTCACCCCTCCACTTT. Residues: CASSGTDYGSPLHF. Full variable domain (missing parts from reference TRBV2 and TRBJ1-6): EPEVTQTPSHQVTQMGQEVILRCVPISNHLYFYWYRQILGQKVEFLVSFYNNEISEKSEIFDDQFSVERPDGSNFTLKIRSTKLEDSAMYFCASSGTDYGSPLHFGNGTRLTVT.

This chain connects TRBV27 to TRBJ2-7, with 8 nucleotides matching TRBD1. From germline, CDR1 is MNHEY and CDR2 SMNVEV (reference sequence). CDR3 size: 14 residues. V trimming: 4 bases; J trimming: 7 bases; junction bases outside the gene matches: 9. The chain's CDR3 is CASSSQGQGGEQYF. The CDR3 DNA follows: TGTGCCAGCAGTTCCCAAGGACAGGGTGGAGAGCAGTACTTC.

The V and J genes are TRBV5-4 and TRBJ2-5; D remains unclear. CDR3 size: 13 residues. Trimming took 2 bases from V and 5 from J, leaving 10 bases between them. Germline V gives CDR1 SGHNT, CDR2 YYREEE (reference sequence). CDR3 loop: CASSLPLSETQYF. The CDR3 DNA reads as TGTGCCAGCAGCTTACCCCTCAGCGAGACCCAGTACTTC. The entire variable domain, with the rest obtained from reference TRBV5-4 and TRBJ2-5, is as follows: ETGVTQSPTHLIKTRGQQVTLRCSSQSGHNTVSWYQQALGQGPQFIFQYYREEENGRGNFPPRFSGLQFPNYSSELNVNALELDDSALYLCASSLPLSETQYFGPGTRLLVL.

This clone has just a few counts. V gene TRBV7-9 combines with J gene TRBJ2-6, with TRBD2 identical over 10 bases. Trimming removed 6 bases from V and 2 bases from J; junction bases left unmatched: 7. The V gene's germline CDR1 is SEHNR and CDR2 FQNEAQ (reference sequence). This CDR3 has 17 residues. CDR3 residues: CASSFPGLATGANVLTF. The CDR3 DNA reads TGTGCCAGCAGTTTCCCGGGACTAGCGACTGGGGCCAACGTCCTGACTTTC.

The V and J genes are TRBV27 and TRBJ2-7; tentatively, D is TRBD1 (7 bases). The CDR3 consists of 13 residues. V was pared by 6 bases and J by 7 bases, with 16 bases between. Germline V lookup: CDR1 MNHEY, CDR2 SMNVEV (reference sequence). The CDR3 DNA follows: TGTGCCAGCAGGGACTATGGACAGGAGGAGCAGTACTTC. This translates into CASRDYGQEEQYF.

This clone was seen a handful of times. The chain carries TRBV5-4 and TRBJ2-1; D is possibly TRBD2 (5 bases). The CDR3 has 16 residues. Deletions cut 3 bases from V and 0 bases from J, with 13 bases between. Germline V gene data show CDR1 as SGHNT and CDR2 as YYREEE (reference sequence). The CDR3 loop reads CASSSVAGSSYNEQFF. The CDR3 nucleotides read TGTGCCAGCAGCTCGGTTGCGGGTAGCTCCTACAATGAGCAGTTCTTC.

This clone was counted between two and nine times. The rearrangement links TRBV18 to TRBJ2-1; D is ambiguous. V was trimmed by 0 bases and J by 2 bases, leaving 11 bases between them. Germline CDR1 KGHSH, CDR2 LQKENI. This CDR3 has 16 residues. Here the CDR3 reads CASSPPRVDAYNEQFF. Written as DNA, the CDR3 is TGTGCCAGCTCACCACCCCGGGTGGACGCCTACAATGAGCAGTTCTTC.

This clone was detected ten times or more. Other nucleotide sequences in the sample specify the same CDR3. In DNA form, the CDR3 reads TGTGCCAGCAGCTCAACTGGAAACACCATATATTTT. Its translation is CASSSTGNTIYF. The rearrangement links TRBV7-9 to TRBJ1-3; no clear D gene. This CDR3 has 12 amino acids. The V gene's germline CDR1 is SEHNR and CDR2 FQNEAQ (reference sequence). Trimming cost V 4 bases and J 2 bases, with 3 bases left between them.

The V gene is TRBV27, the J gene TRBJ2-3, with D perhaps matching TRBD2 (5 bases). The CDR3 is 14 amino acids. Germline CDR1 and CDR2: MNHEY and SMNVEV (reference sequence). V lost 2 bases, J lost 1 base, and 7 bases lay in between. This CDR3 is CASSLLARTDTQYF. The CDR3 coding sequence is TGTGCCAGCAGTTTACTAGCACGCACAGATACGCAGTATTTT.

This clone occurred a few times. The chain combines TRBV27 with TRBJ1-1; D is undetermined. Trimming removed 5 bases at V and 3 bases at J, with 19 bases between. CDR3 length: 16 amino acids. Germline CDR1 is MNHEY and CDR2 is SMNVEV (reference sequence). CDR3 protein: CASSAVFLGVDTEAFF. In nucleotides, the CDR3 is TGTGCCAGCAGTGCCGTATTCTTGGGAGTAGACACTGAAGCTTTCTTT.